The text below deals with one TCR beta chain. Its antigen is as yet unknown. CDR1 SGHKS and CDR2 YYEKEE come from the germline V gene (reference sequence). Trimming stripped 4 bases from V and 2 bases from J, with 11 bases between. This CDR3 spans 14 amino acids. This record belongs to a study of PD-1 blockade in classical Hodgkin lymphoma. Study background: Patients were treated with nivolumab at 3 mg/kg, and this was given intravenously every 2 weeks. Broader study findings: In newly diagnosed patients, baseline TCR diversity was reportedly below that of healthy donors.

The method was immunoSEQ multiplex PCR; TCRdb's version includes in-frame clones alone and lacks a portion of them. The sample contains 99,000 or so clones, roughly 87% of which appear only once. Time point defined: cycle 4 day 1 (C4D1), after about 6 weeks of nivolumab. In every patient, relapse followed autologous stem cell transplantation, while exposure to brentuximab vedotin differed. Complete response, partial response or progressive disease were the best responses. This receptor was taken from a human donor with classical Hodgkin lymphoma. The chain has TRBV5-5 and TRBJ2-3, with D perhaps assigned TRBD1 or TRBD2 (5 bases each). Source: peripheral blood mononuclear cells (PBMCs), taken before the fourth cycle of nivolumab. CDR3 in amino acids: CASSASGTTDTQYF. As DNA, the CDR3 is TGTGCCAGCAGCGCTTCAGGGACCACAGATACGCAGTATTTT. Looking up the rest from reference TRBV5-5 and TRBJ2-3 gives the full variable domain: DAGVTQSPTHLIKTRGQQVTLRCSPISGHKSVSWYQQVLGQGPQFIFQYYEKEERGRGNFPDRFSARQFPNYSSELNVNALLLGDSALYLCASSASGTTDTQYFGPGTRLTVL.